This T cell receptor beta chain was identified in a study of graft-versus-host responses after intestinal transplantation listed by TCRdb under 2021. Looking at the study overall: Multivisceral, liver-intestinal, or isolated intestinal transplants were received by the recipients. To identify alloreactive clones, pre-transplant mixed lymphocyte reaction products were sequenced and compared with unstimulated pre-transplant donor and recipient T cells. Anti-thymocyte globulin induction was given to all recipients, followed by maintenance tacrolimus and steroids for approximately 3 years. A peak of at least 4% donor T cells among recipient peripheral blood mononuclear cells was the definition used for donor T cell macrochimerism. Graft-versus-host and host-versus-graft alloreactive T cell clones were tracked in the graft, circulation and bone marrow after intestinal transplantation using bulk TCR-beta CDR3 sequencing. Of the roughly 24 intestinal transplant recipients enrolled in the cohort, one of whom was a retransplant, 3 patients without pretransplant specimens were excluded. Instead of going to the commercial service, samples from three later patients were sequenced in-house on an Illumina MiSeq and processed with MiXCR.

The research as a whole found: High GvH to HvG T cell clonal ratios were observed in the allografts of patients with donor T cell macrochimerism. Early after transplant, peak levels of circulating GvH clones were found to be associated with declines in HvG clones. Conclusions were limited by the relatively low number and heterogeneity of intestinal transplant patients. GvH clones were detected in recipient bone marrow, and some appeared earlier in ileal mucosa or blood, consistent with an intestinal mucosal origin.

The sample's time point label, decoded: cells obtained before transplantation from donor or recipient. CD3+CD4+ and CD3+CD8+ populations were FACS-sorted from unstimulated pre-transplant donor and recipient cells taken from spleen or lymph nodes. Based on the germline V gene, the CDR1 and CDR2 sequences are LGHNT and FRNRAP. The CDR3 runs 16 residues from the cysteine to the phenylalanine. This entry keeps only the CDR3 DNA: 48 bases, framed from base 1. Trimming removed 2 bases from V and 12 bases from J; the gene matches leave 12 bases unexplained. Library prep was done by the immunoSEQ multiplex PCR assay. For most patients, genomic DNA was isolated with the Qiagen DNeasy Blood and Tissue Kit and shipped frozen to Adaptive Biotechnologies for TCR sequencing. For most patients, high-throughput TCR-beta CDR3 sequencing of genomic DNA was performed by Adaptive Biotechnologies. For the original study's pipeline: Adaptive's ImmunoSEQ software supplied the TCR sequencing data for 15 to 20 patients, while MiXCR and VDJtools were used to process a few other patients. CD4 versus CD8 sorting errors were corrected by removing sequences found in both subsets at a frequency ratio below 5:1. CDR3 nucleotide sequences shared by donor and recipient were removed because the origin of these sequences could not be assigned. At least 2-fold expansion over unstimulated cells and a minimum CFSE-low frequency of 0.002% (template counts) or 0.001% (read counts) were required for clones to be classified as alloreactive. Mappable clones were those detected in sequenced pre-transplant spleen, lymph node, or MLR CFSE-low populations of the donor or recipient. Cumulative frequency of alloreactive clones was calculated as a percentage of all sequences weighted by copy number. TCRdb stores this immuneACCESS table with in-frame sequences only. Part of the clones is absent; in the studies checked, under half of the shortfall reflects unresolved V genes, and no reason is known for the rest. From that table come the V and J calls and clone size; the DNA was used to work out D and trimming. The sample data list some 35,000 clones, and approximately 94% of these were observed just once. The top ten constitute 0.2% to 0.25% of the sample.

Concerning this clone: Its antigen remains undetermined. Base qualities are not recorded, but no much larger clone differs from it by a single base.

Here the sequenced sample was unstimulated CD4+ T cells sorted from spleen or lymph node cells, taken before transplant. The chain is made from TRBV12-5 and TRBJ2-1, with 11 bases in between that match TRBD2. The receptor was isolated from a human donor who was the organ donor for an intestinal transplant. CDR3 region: CASGLPPLTSGVGQFF. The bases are TGTGCTAGTGGTTTGCCCCCCCTGACTAGCGGGGTAGGGCAGTTCTTC.